This T cell receptor beta chain was captured in a study of PD-L1 blockade in urothelial cancer. Study background: Male sex and bladder-origin urothelial cancer were recorded for about 85% of the roughly 29 patients.

The V gene's germline CDR1 is SNHLY and CDR2 FYNNEI. CDR3 length equals 11 residues. V shed 3 bases and J 14 bases; nucleotides not matched to a gene: 4. The repertoire was sequenced with immunoSEQ multiplex PCR; TCRdb's copy has only in-frame clones and lacks some. This table has approximately 110,000 clones, around 85% appearing once. The source was PBMCs, collected around atezolizumab (anti-PD-L1) treatment. The sequence was collected from a man aged 45-65 years with urothelial cancer. This chain uses TRBV2 with TRBJ2-1; 7 bases align to TRBD1. The CDR3 region has the DNA TGTGCCAGCAGTGAGGACAGGTGGAAGTTCTTC. Protein: CASSEDRWKFF. Full variable domain (missing parts from reference TRBV2 and TRBJ2-1): EPEVTQTPSHQVTQMGQEVILRCVPISNHLYFYWYRQILGQKVEFLVSFYNNEISEKSEIFDDQFSVERPDGSNFTLKIRSTKLEDSAMYFCASSEDRWKFFGPGTRLTVL.